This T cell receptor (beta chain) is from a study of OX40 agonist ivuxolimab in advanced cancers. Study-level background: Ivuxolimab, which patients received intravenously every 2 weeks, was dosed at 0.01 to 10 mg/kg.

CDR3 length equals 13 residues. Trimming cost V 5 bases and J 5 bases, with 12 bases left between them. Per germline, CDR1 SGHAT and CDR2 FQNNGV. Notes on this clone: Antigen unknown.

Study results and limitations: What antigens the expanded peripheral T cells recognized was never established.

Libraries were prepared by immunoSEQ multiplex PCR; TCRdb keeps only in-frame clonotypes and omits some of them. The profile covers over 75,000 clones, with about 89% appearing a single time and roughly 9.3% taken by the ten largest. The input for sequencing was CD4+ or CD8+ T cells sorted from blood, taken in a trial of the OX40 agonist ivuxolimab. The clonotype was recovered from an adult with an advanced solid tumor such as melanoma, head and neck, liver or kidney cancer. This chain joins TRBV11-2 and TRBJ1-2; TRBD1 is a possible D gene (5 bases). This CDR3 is CASSTPQGYGYTF. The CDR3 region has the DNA TGTGCCAGCAGCACCCCCCAGGGATATGGCTACACCTTC.